The present T cell receptor (beta chain) was sequenced within a study of Ad26.COV2.S vaccination and SARS-CoV-2 variants. General study results and limits: Responses of spike-specific T cells (both CD8+ and CD4+) reportedly showed substantial breadth after vaccination.

Sample treatment: some 20 received Ad26.COV2.S at low or high dose, single or two shots; several received placebo; per-sample allocation not given. Sampling was performed 63 days after the first vaccine or placebo injection. Details on this clone: Antigen specificity is unknown.

Sequencing was performed with immunoSEQ multiplex PCR; in TCRdb, only in-frame clones are kept and a portion is missing. The profile shows about 440,000 clones, about 83% of them singletons. The V end was cut by 7 bases, the J end by 6 bases, with 15 bases between. CDR3 length: 12 residues. Germline V gene lookup returns CDR1 SQVTM and CDR2 ANQGSEA. The receptor comes from a person between 18 and 65 years old who received the Ad26.COV2.S COVID-19 vaccine or a placebo. The material sequenced was peripheral blood, taken in a trial of Ad26.COV2.S vaccine versus placebo. The V call is TRBV29-1, the J call TRBJ1-2; possibly TRBD1 for D (6 bases). The chain's CDR3 is CSGLTGGHGYTF. The CDR3 DNA follows: TGCAGCGGTCTGACAGGCGGTCATGGCTACACCTTC. Full variable domain (outside the CDR3, taken from reference TRBV29-1 and TRBJ1-2): SAVISQKPSRDICQRGTSLTIQCQVDSQVTMMFWYRQQPGQSLTLIATANQGSEATYESGFVIDKFPISRPNLTFSTLTVSNMSPEDSSIYLCSGLTGGHGYTFGSGTRLTVV.